This T cell receptor beta chain was identified in a study of T cell responses to AZD1222 COVID-19 vaccine. Study overall: Second-dose schedules of about 4 or about 12 weeks were combined.

From germline, CDR1 is MNHEY and CDR2 SMNVEV (reference sequence). The CDR3 totals 15 residues. Germline trimming cut 4 bases from V and 2 bases from J; bases unmatched to any gene: 5. Libraries were prepared by immunoSEQ multiplex PCR; TCRdb keeps only in-frame clonotypes and omits some of them. The table has 200,000 or so clones, about 91% seen once; the top ten hold over 6%. Sequencing was performed on peripheral blood, taken on day 0 of AZD1222 vaccination. The receptor comes from an adult in good health. V usage is TRBV27 and J usage is TRBJ1-2; 9 bases line up with TRBD1. CDR3: CASSSRTGVNYGYTF. Written as DNA, the CDR3 is TGTGCCAGCAGTTCCAGGACAGGGGTAAACTATGGCTACACCTTC.